The sequence of this T cell receptor (beta chain) was determined in a study of metastatic and nonmetastatic thyroid tumors. Overall study: It was across blood and tumor or nodule tissue from malignant and benign thyroid patients that repertoires were compared.

TCRdb recomputed clones from the PCR reads via MiXCR. The table has around 40,000 clones, approximately 18% seen once. No treatment had been given to any patient before thyroid surgery. CDR1 and CDR2 from the germline V gene are GTSNPN and SVGIG (reference sequence). Trimming stripped 2 bases from V and 2 bases from J, with 15 bases between. The CDR3 consists of 15 residues. The chain recombines TRBV30 with TRBJ1-2; no clear D. Source material: blood. The sequence came from a male donor with papillary thyroid cancer or a benign thyroid nodule (not recorded which). Some clones in this sample may be carry-over from other donors' samples. CDR3 amino acids: CAWSPPGSENYGYTF. CDR3 bases: TGTGCCTGGAGTCCCCCCGGGAGCGAGAACTATGGCTACACCTTC.